The rows below give T cell receptor beta chains drawn from one sample of a study of beta chain features in type 1 diabetes. Clones were read by immunoSEQ multiplex PCR, and TCRdb kept only the in-frame ones, dropping some. The sample yields fewer than 900,000 clones, roughly a sixth seen once. Sequenced sample: naive CD4+ T cells from blood. All receptors come from a woman aged 18-35 years in good health. Each CDR3 is given with its conserved first and last residue. The order of the fields is V gene, D gene, J gene, clone size, CDR3 length, CDR3 DNA, CDR3 protein. The D gene is left open where the match is weak. Rows give clone size only sometimes, using once, few, many, or a class for an expanded clone.

v_call: TRBV5-1
d_call: NA
j_call: TRBJ2-5
clone_size: NA
cdr3_length: 15
cdr3_nt: TGCGCCAGCAGCTTGTCCGCGGGTTTAGGGGAGACCCAGTACTTC
cdr3_aa: CASSLSAGLGETQYF

v_call: TRBV7-2
d_call: NA
j_call: TRBJ2-7
clone_size: NA
cdr3_length: 13
cdr3_nt: TGTGCCAGCAGCCCGGGGCCCACCCCCGAGCAGTACTTC
cdr3_aa: CASSPGPTPEQYF

v_call: TRBV7-2
d_call: NA
j_call: TRBJ2-1
clone_size: NA
cdr3_length: 15
cdr3_nt: TGTGCCAGCAGCTTCGGAGCCCTCTCCTACAATGAGCAGTTCTTC
cdr3_aa: CASSFGALSYNEQFF

v_call: TRBV10-3
d_call: TRBD1
j_call: TRBJ2-2
clone_size: NA
cdr3_length: 16
cdr3_nt: TGTGCCATCAGGACAGGGTTGCCAGGAGGACACCGGGGAGCTGTTTTT
cdr3_aa: CAIRTGLPGGHRGAVF

v_call: TRBV13
d_call: TRBD1
j_call: TRBJ2-7
clone_size: few
cdr3_length: 16
cdr3_nt: TGTGCCAGCAGACCCATGAAGGGGGCCCTCTCCTACGAGCAGTACTTC
cdr3_aa: CASRPMKGALSYEQYF

v_call: TRBV6-5
d_call: TRBD1
j_call: TRBJ2-7
clone_size: few
cdr3_length: 13
cdr3_nt: TGTGCCAGCACACAGGGGCCGACCTACGAGCAGTACTTC
cdr3_aa: CASTQGPTYEQYF

v_call: TRBV14
d_call: NA
j_call: TRBJ1-1
clone_size: NA
cdr3_length: 13
cdr3_nt: TGTGCCAGCAGCCAAGAAGAGACACGGAGAGCTTTCTTT
cdr3_aa: CASSQEETRRAFF

v_call: TRBV6-5
d_call: NA
j_call: TRBJ1-5
clone_size: few
cdr3_length: 16
cdr3_nt: TGTGCCAGCAGTTACAAGGGGAGAGGGCATGCGAAGCCCCAGCATTTT
cdr3_aa: CASSYKGRGHAKPQHF

v_call: TRBV5-4
d_call: TRBD2
j_call: TRBJ2-1
clone_size: few
cdr3_length: 14
cdr3_nt: TGTGCCAGCAGAGCGGGAGTAAGTTTGGATGAGCAGTTCTTC
cdr3_aa: CASRAGVSLDEQFF

v_call: TRBV5-1
d_call: TRBD2
j_call: TRBJ2-2
clone_size: few
cdr3_length: 16
cdr3_nt: TGCGCCAGCAGCCCACTAGCGGGAGGTATCACCGGGGAGCTGTTTTTT
cdr3_aa: CASSPLAGGITGELFF

v_call: TRBV4-2
d_call: NA
j_call: TRBJ2-3
clone_size: many
cdr3_length: 14
cdr3_nt: TGTGCCAGCAGCCAAGATGTGGGGACAGATACGCAGTATTTT
cdr3_aa: CASSQDVGTDTQYF

v_call: TRBV4-3
d_call: NA
j_call: TRBJ2-1
clone_size: few
cdr3_length: 15
cdr3_nt: TGCGCCAGCAGCCCGGCTAGAAACTCCTACAATGAGCAGTTCTTC
cdr3_aa: CASSPARNSYNEQFF

v_call: TRBV28
d_call: TRBD2
j_call: TRBJ2-7
clone_size: NA
cdr3_length: 15
cdr3_nt: TGTGCCAGCAGAAGGGCGGGAGTGCTACCTTACGAGCAGTACTTC
cdr3_aa: CASRRAGVLPYEQYF

v_call: TRBV4-1
d_call: NA
j_call: TRBJ2-6
clone_size: NA
cdr3_length: 17
cdr3_nt: TGCGCCAGCAGCCCCTGGGGGGGGCAGTCTGGGGCCAACGTCCTGACTTTC
cdr3_aa: CASSPWGGQSGANVLTF

v_call: TRBV10-3
d_call: TRBD1
j_call: TRBJ1-5
clone_size: NA
cdr3_length: 15
cdr3_nt: TGTGCCATCAGCGCACAGGGGTTTAGCAATCAGCCCCAGCATTTT
cdr3_aa: CAISAQGFSNQPQHF

v_call: TRBV28
d_call: NA
j_call: TRBJ1-4
clone_size: NA
cdr3_length: 15
cdr3_nt: TGTGCCAGCAGCGGCGGCCTGGAAACTAATGAAAAACTGTTTTTT
cdr3_aa: CASSGGLETNEKLFF

v_call: TRBV7-3
d_call: TRBD1
j_call: TRBJ2-3
clone_size: few
cdr3_length: 15
cdr3_nt: TGTGCCAGCAGCTTAAGACAGGGGCGAACAGATACGCAGTATTTT
cdr3_aa: CASSLRQGRTDTQYF